The next 23 T cell receptor beta chains were all read from a single sample in a study of blood T cell repertoires in COVID-19 (dated by TCRdb to 2019 to 2021). Libraries came from the immunoSEQ multiplex PCR assay. This immuneACCESS table, as held by TCRdb, lists in-frame sequences with V and J called but not all clones. Of the missing ones, under half trace to an unresolved V gene in checked studies; the others have no known cause. This sample holds fewer than 35,000 clones; about 89% were observed only once. Of the sample, over 4.5% falls within the top ten clones. The specimen sequenced was peripheral blood. Receptors originate from a man between 70 and 80 years old with active COVID-19.

This clone showed up just a few times. The V and J genes are TRBV10-3 and TRBJ1-5, with TRBD1 as a possible D gene (6 bases). The germline CDR1 and CDR2 sequences are ENHRY and SYGVKD. This CDR3 is 13 amino acids long. The ends were cut back, 6 bases at V and 5 bases at J, with 11 bases in the middle. CDR3 coding DNA: TGTGCCATCAGCCTGACAGGCGATCAGCCCCAGCATTTT. Residues: CAISLTGDQPQHF.

The rearrangement links TRBV4-3 to TRBJ1-3, with D uncertain. CDR1 is LGHNA and CDR2 is YSLEER in the germline V gene. V was cut by 0 bases and J by 7 bases, with 7 bases left in between. The CDR3 contains 13 residues. In DNA form, the CDR3 reads TGCGCCAGCAGCCAAGATATGGGCAACACCATATATTTT. Protein product: CASSQDMGNTIYF.

The CDR3 loop reads CASSYGPGTDTQYF. The CDR3 bases are TGTGCCAGCAGTTACGGGCCCGGCACAGATACGCAGTATTTT. The chain employs TRBV6-5 and TRBJ2-3; D call uncertain. The CDR3 runs 14 residues. Germline V lookup: CDR1 MNHEY, CDR2 SVGAGI. V was trimmed by 2 bases and J by 1 base, leaving 7 bases between them.

V usage is TRBV5-4 and J usage is TRBJ2-5, with D possibly matching TRBD2 (5 bases). Germline V CDR1 and CDR2: SGHNT, YYREEE (reference sequence). This CDR3 is 14 amino acids long. V was shortened by 4 bases and J by 2 bases, with 12 bases between the two germline ends. The CDR3 region has the DNA TGTGCCAGCAGCCCGGACCGGGAACAAGAGACCCAGTACTTC. This sequence encodes CASSPDREQETQYF.

This chain connects TRBV14 to TRBJ2-1; D might be TRBD1 (5 bases). V gave up 0 bases and J gave up 4 bases, with 16 bases separating them. From germline, CDR1 is SGHDN and CDR2 FVKESK. This CDR3 comprises 17 residues. The CDR3 protein is CASSQDILTVPYNEQFF. CDR3 in DNA: TGTGCCAGCAGCCAAGATATATTGACAGTACCATACAATGAGCAGTTCTTC.

V gene TRBV19 combines with J gene TRBJ2-7, with 10 nucleotides matching TRBD2. Trimming took 3 bases from V and 4 from J; bases not matched to a gene: 6. The CDR3 runs 15 residues. The germline CDR1 and CDR2 sequences are LNHDA and SQIVND (reference sequence). This CDR3 reads CASSMSGSGGYEQYF. The CDR3 region has the DNA TGTGCCAGTAGTATGTCTGGTAGCGGGGGGTACGAGCAGTACTTC.

The chain combines TRBV6-2 or TRBV6-3 with TRBJ2-5, with 9 nucleotides matching TRBD1. The trim removed 5 bases at V and 4 bases at J, leaving 8 bases unmatched. CDR3 length: 15 residues. Germline V gene data show CDR1 as MNHEY and CDR2 as SVGEGT. The CDR3 DNA is TGTGCCAGCAGTCATTCGAACAGGGGGCCAGAGACCCAGTACTTC. As protein: CASSHSNRGPETQYF.

The chain joins TRBV5-6 to TRBJ2-7, with 7 bases lining up with TRBD2. The junction had 13 bases not matched to a gene; V was cut back by 4 bases and J by 3 bases. CDR1 and CDR2 from the germline V gene are SGHDT and YYEEEE. This CDR3 contains 16 residues. DNA of the CDR3: TGTGCCAGCAGCGGCGTGGGACGGGAGGCGTTCTACGAGCAGTACTTC. This sequence encodes CASSGVGREAFYEQYF.

The chain carries TRBV28 and TRBJ2-1; 11 nucleotides agree with TRBD1. Trimming removed 5 bases from V and 9 bases from J; junction bases left unmatched: 9. CDR1 and CDR2 (germline): MDHEN, SYDVKM. This CDR3 is 15 amino acids long. The CDR3 loop reads CASSPGQGAYSEQFF. The CDR3 nucleotides read TGTGCCAGCAGTCCCGGACAGGGGGCATATAGTGAGCAGTTCTTC.

The chain joins TRBV6-1 to TRBJ1-6; 9 positions match TRBD1. The CDR3 length is 15 residues. Trimming cost V 2 bases and J 6 bases; bases outside gene matches: 2. The germline V gene has CDR1 MNHNS and CDR2 SASEGT. CDR3 DNA: TGTGCCAGCAGTGAACCGGACAGGGGTAATTCACCCCTCCACTTT. It yields the protein CASSEPDRGNSPLHF.

The chain combines TRBV6-2 or TRBV6-3 with TRBJ1-5, with 7 nucleotides matching TRBD1. The V gene's germline CDR1 is MNHEY and CDR2 SVGEGT. The CDR3 is made up of 16 amino acids. Trimming at V came to 4 bases and at J to 6 bases, leaving 12 bases not matched to a gene. CDR3 bases: TGTGCCAGCAGTTCCCCCCGGGACAGCAGCCGTCAGCCCCAGCATTTT. As protein: CASSSPRDSSRQPQHF.

The rearrangement links TRBV5-4 to TRBJ2-1; 9 bases align to TRBD2. CDR1 and CDR2 (germline): SGHNT, YYREEE (reference sequence). There are 11 residues in the CDR3. With V trimmed by 10 bases and J by 10 bases, 6 bases remained unmatched. CDR3 coding DNA: TGTGCCTGGCGGGGGGGACTCGAGCAGTTCTTC. This gives the protein CAWRGGLEQFF.

J is TRBJ1-6 and V is TRBV4-3, with 7 bases identical to TRBD1. This CDR3 comprises 15 residues. CDR1 and CDR2 (germline): LGHNA, YSLEER. With 0 bases clipped from V and 10 bases from J, the junction kept 6 bases outside the gene matches. CDR3 residues: CASSQDEAGGSPLHF. CDR3 bases: TGCGCCAGCAGCCAAGATGAGGCAGGGGGGTCACCCCTCCACTTT.

The chain joins TRBV29-1 to TRBJ2-3; D is perhaps TRBD1 (5 bases). Germline CDR1 reads SQVTM; CDR2 reads ANQGSEA. Trimming removed 4 bases from V and 6 bases from J, with 11 bases in between. This CDR3 spans 12 amino acids. Here the CDR3 reads CSVGVAGDTQYF. Here the CDR3 DNA reads TGCAGCGTTGGGGTAGCAGGGGATACGCAGTATTTT.

The chain has TRBV21-1 and TRBJ2-7; the table's D call, TRBD1, has no DNA check behind it. TRBV21-1 is classified as a pseudogene. The CDR3 totals 14 residues. The CDR3 is CASRSPRVSYEQYF. CDR3 in DNA: TGTGCCAGCAGGAGTCCCAGGGTCTCCTACGAGCAGTACTTC.

V usage is TRBV5-4 and J usage is TRBJ2-5, with 7 bases lining up with TRBD2. The CDR3 contains 15 residues. Unmatched junction bases numbered 7, after V lost 4 bases and J lost 1 base. Per the germline V gene, CDR1 is SGHNT and CDR2 is YYREEE (reference sequence). CDR3 in amino acids: CASSTSSGSQETQYF. The CDR3, as DNA: TGTGCCAGCAGCACTTCTAGCGGAAGCCAAGAGACCCAGTACTTC.

This clone was observed a single time. The chain couples TRBV19 to TRBJ2-3, with TRBD1 as a possible D gene (6 bases). The CDR3 is 16 residues long. Germline CDR1 LNHDA, CDR2 SQIVND (reference sequence). V was clipped by 5 bases and J by 0 bases, with 15 bases between them. The CDR3 region has the DNA TGTGCCAGTAGTGGGGATTGGACAGATAGCACAGATACGCAGTATTTT. Its protein product is CASSGDWTDSTDTQYF.

The CDR3 DNA reads TGTGCCAGCAGTGAAGAAGGGGGAGCAGGGCAGCCCCAGCATTTT. This sequence encodes CASSEEGGAGQPQHF. The chain is built from TRBV2 and TRBJ1-5; possibly TRBD1 for D (6 bases). Germline CDR1 is SNHLY and CDR2 is FYNNEI. The CDR3 has 15 amino acids. Trimming pared 1 base from V and 7 bases from J, leaving 14 bases between.

This clone was picked up one time. This rearrangement joins TRBV5-1 to TRBJ1-1, with TRBD1 as a possible D gene (6 bases). CDR3 length equals 14 residues. Trimming removed 4 bases at V and 0 bases at J, with 10 bases between. Germline-derived CDR1 and CDR2 are SGHRS and YFSETQ. The DNA for the CDR3 is TGCGCCAGCAGCCTTACAGGGATGAACACTGAAGCTTTCTTT. Translation: CASSLTGMNTEAFF.

The chain uses TRBV9 and TRBJ2-7, with 8 bases that match TRBD1. Germline trimming cut 3 bases from V and 0 bases from J; bases unmatched to any gene: 8. The CDR3 extends over 16 amino acids. Germline V gene lookup returns CDR1 SGDLS and CDR2 YYNGEE. CDR3: CASSARQGSNSYEQYF. As DNA, the CDR3 is TGTGCCAGCAGCGCAAGACAGGGGAGTAACTCCTACGAGCAGTACTTC.

The chain combines TRBV7-9 with TRBJ2-6; 8 nucleotides match TRBD1. CDR3 length: 15 residues. V lost 4 bases and J lost 1; bases outside the gene matches: 0. CDR1 and CDR2 from the germline V gene are SEHNR and FQNEAQ (reference sequence). CDR3 DNA: TGTGCCAGCAGCTACAGGGGGTCTGGGGCCAACGTCCTGACTTTC. It yields the protein CASSYRGSGANVLTF.

This chain links TRBV6-2 or TRBV6-3 with TRBJ2-7; maybe TRBD1 (6 bases). CDR1 and CDR2 (germline): MNHEY, SVGEGT. The CDR3 runs to 14 residues. Trimming stripped 5 bases from V and 0 bases from J, with 11 bases between. The CDR3 is CASSTTGRSYEQYF. The CDR3 DNA is TGTGCCAGCAGTACTACAGGGCGCTCCTACGAGCAGTACTTC.

V is TRBV7-8 and J is TRBJ2-7, with 8 bases identical to TRBD1. The germline CDR1 and CDR2 sequences are SGHVS and FQNEAQ. CDR3 length: 16 residues. Trimming removed 1 base from V and 4 bases from J; junction bases left unmatched: 9. This CDR3 is CASSLEAPRGLYEQYF. Here the CDR3 DNA reads TGTGCCAGCAGCTTAGAGGCGCCCAGGGGGCTGTACGAGCAGTACTTC.